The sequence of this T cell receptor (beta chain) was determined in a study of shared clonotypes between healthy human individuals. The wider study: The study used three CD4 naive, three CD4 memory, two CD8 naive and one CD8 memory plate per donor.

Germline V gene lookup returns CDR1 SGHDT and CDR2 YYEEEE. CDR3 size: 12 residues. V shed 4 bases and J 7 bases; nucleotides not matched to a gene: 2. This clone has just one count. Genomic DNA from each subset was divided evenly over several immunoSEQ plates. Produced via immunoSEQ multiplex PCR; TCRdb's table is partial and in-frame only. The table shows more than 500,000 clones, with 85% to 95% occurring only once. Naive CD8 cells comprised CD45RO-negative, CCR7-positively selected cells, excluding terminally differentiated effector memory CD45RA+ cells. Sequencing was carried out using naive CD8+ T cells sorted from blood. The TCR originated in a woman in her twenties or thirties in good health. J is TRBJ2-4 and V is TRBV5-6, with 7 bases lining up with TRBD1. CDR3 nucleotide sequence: TGTGCCAGCAGCGGGACAGAGAACATTCAGTACTTC. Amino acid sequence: CASSGTENIQYF.